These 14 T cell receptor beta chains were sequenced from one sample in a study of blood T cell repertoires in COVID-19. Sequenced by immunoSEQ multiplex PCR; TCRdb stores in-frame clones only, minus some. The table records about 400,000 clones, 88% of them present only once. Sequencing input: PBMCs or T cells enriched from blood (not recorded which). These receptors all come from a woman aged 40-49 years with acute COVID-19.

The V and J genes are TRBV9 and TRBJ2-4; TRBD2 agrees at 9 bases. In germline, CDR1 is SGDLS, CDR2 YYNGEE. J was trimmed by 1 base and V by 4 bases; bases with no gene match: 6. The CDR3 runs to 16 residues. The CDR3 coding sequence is TGTGCCAGCAGCCCCGCGGGGGGGACGGCCAAAAACATTCAGTACTTC. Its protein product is CASSPAGGTAKNIQYF.

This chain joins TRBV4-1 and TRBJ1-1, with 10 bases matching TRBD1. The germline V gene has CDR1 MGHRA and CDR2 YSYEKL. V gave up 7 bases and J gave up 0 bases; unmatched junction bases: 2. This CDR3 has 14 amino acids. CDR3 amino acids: CASNDRGLNTEAFF. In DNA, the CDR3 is TGCGCCAGCAACGACAGGGGGCTGAACACTGAAGCTTTCTTT.

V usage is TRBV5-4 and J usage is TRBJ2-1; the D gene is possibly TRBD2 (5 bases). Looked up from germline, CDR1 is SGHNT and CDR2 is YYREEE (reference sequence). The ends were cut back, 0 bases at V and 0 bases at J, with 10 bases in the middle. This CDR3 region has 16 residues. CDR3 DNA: TGTGCCAGCAGCTTGGAGCCGGGGAGCTCCTACAATGAGCAGTTCTTC. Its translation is CASSLEPGSSYNEQFF.

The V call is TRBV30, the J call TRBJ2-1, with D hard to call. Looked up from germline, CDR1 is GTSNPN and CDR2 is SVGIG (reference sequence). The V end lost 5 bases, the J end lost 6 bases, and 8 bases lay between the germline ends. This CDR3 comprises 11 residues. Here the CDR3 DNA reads TGTGCCTGGCTAAACAGCAATGAGCAGTTCTTC. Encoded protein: CAWLNSNEQFF.

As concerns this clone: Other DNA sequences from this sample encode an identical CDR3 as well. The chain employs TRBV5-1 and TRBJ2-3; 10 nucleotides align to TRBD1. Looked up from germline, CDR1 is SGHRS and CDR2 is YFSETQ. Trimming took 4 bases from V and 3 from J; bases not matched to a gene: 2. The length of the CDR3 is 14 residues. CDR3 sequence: CASSRDRGTDTQYF. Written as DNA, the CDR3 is TGCGCCAGCAGCCGGGACAGGGGAACAGATACGCAGTATTTT.

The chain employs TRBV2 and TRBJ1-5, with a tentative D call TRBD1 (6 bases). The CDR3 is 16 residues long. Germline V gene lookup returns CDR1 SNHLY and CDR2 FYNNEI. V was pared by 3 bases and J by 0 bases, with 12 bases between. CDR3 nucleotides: TGTGCCAGCAGTGACGACAGGAATTATAGCAATCAGCCCCAGCATTTT. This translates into CASSDDRNYSNQPQHF. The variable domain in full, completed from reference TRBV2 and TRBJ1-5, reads EPEVTQTPSHQVTQMGQEVILRCVPISNHLYFYWYRQILGQKVEFLVSFYNNEISEKSEIFDDQFSVERPDGSNFTLKIRSTKLEDSAMYFCASSDDRNYSNQPQHFGDGTRLSIL.

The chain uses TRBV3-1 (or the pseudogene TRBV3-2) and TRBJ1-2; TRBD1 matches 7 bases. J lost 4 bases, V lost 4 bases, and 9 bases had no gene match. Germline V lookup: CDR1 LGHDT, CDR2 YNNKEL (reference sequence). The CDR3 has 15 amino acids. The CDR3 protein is CASSPSGGRGYGYTF. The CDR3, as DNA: TGTGCCAGCAGCCCGTCAGGGGGAAGGGGCTATGGCTACACCTTC.

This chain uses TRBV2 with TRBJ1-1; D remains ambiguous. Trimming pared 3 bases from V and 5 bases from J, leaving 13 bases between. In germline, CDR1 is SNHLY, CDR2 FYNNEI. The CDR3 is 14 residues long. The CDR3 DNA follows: TGTGCCAGCAGTGATCGTCGGGGAGGGACTGAAGCTTTCTTT. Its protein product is CASSDRRGGTEAFF.

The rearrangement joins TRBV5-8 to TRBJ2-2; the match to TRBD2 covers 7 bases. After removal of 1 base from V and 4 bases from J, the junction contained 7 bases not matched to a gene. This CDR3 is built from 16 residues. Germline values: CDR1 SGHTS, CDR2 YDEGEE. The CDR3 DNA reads TGTGCCAGCAGCTTGTATGTGGGGGGGAGCACCGGGGAGCTGTTTTTT. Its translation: CASSLYVGGSTGELFF. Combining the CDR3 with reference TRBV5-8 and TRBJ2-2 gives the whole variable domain EAGVTQSPTHLIKTRGQQATLRCSPISGHTSVYWYQQALGLGLQFLLWYDEGEERNRGNFPPRFSGRQFPNYSSELNVNALELEDSALYLCASSLYVGGSTGELFFGEGSRLTVL.

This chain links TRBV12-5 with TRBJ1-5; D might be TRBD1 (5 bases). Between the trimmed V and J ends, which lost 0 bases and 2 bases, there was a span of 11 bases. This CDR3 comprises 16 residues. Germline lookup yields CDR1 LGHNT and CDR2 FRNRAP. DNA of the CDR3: TGTGCTAGTGGTTTGGTAACAGGTTTCGGCAATCAGCCCCAGCATTTT. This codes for CASGLVTGFGNQPQHF.

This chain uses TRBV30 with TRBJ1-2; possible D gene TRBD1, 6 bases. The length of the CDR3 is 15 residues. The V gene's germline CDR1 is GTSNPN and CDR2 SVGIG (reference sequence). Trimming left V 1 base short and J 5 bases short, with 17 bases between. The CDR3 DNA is TGTGCCTGGAGTGCCCGGGACAAGGGAAGATATGGCTACACCTTC. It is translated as CAWSARDKGRYGYTF.

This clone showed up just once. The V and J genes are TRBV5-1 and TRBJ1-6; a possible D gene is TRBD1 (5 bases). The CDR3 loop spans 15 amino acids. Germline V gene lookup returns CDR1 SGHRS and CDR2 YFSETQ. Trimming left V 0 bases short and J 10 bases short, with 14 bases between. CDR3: CASSLDGHRGSPLHF. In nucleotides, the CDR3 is TGCGCCAGCAGCTTGGACGGACATAGAGGATCACCCCTCCACTTT.

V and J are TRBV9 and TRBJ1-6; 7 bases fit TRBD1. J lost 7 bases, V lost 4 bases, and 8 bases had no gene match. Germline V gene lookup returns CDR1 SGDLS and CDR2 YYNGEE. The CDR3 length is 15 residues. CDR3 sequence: CASSNRGQSNSPLHF. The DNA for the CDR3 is TGTGCCAGCAGCAATCGGGGACAGTCAAATTCACCCCTCCACTTT.

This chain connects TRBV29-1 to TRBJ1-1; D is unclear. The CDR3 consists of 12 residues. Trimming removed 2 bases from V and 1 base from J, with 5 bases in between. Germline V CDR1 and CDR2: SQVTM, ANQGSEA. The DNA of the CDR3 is TGCAGCGTTGAATCGGGGAACACTGAAGCTTTCTTT. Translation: CSVESGNTEAFF.